This T cell receptor (beta chain) was obtained from a study of T cell responses to AZD1222 COVID-19 vaccine. About the study: Pooling of second doses given at about 4 or about 12 weeks was done.

Whole-study results and caveats: Possibly, clonal diversity was underestimated; donors were largely white British and included more females. Baseline serology detected seropositivity in only 5 to 7 AZD1222 recipients.

Repertoires were generated with immunoSEQ multiplex PCR, while TCRdb's copy carries only in-frame clones and drops some. The sample holds around 130,000 clones, about 91% seen once. V was clipped by 7 bases and J by 0 bases, with 12 bases between them. The length of the CDR3 is 14 residues. Looked up from germline, CDR1 is SGHNT and CDR2 is YYREEE (reference sequence). As to this clone: No antigen is known for it.

This TCR came from an adult in good health. The chain couples TRBV5-4 to TRBJ2-3, with D possibly being TRBD1 (5 bases). The material sequenced was peripheral blood, taken on day 0 of AZD1222 vaccination. In DNA form, the CDR3 reads TGTGCCAGCGCGTGGGCAGGGAGCACAGATACGCAGTATTTT. Translating it yields CASAWAGSTDTQYF. The entire variable domain, with the rest obtained from reference TRBV5-4 and TRBJ2-3, is as follows: ETGVTQSPTHLIKTRGQQVTLRCSSQSGHNTVSWYQQALGQGPQFIFQYYREEENGRGNFPPRFSGLQFPNYSSELNVNALELDDSALYLCASAWAGSTDTQYFGPGTRLTVL.